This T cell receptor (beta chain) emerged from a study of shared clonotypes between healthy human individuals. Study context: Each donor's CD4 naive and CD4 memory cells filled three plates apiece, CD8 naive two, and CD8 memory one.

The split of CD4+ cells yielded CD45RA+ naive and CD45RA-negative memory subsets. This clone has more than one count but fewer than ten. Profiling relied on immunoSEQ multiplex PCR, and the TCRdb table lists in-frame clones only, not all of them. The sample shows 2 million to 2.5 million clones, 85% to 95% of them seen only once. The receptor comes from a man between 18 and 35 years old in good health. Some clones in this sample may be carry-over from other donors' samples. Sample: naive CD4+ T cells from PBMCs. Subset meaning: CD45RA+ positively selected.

CDR3 in DNA: TGTGCCTGGAGTTTTACAGGGAATCAGCCCCAGCATTTT. The encoded protein is CAWSFTGNQPQHF. The chain is built from TRBV30 and TRBJ1-5; possibly TRBD1 for D (6 bases). The V and J ends lost 2 bases and 4 bases respectively, with 9 bases between them. Germline V gene data show CDR1 as GTSNPN and CDR2 as SVGIG (reference sequence). The CDR3 is 13 amino acids.